This T cell receptor beta chain was identified during a study of neurological immune-mediated disorders. Notes on the study in general: The expanded clones of different subjects shared no CDR3 amino acid sequences (suggesting private repertoires in all groups).

MiXCR was run by TCRdb on the 5' RACE reads, yielding one entry per CDR3 protein. This sample yields 45,000 to 55,000 distinct CDR3 sequences, of which around 4% are seen a single time; 5% to 7% belongs to the top ten. Germline values: CDR1 SGHTA, CDR2 FQGTGA. The CDR3 is 14 residues long. V was pared by 1 base and J by 3 bases, with 6 bases between. This clonotype has a handful of counts. What it binds is not known. This TCR derives from a man in his sixties with multiple sclerosis. Material for sequencing was PBMCs. The chain uses TRBV7-3 and TRBJ2-2; D gene ambiguous. The CDR3 nucleotides read TGTGCCAGCAGCTTAAGCTCGGACACCGGGGAGCTGTTTTTT. Its translation: CASSLSSDTGELFF.